Given below is one T cell receptor beta chain in context. The antigen is not known. The data were taken from a study of cytomegalovirus exposure and HLA in healthy donors. Study-level information: The study's early data release held 80 million to 95 million unique TCRs from HLA-typed donors. Study-wide results and limits: Specificity for CMV antigens was confirmed in vitro for a few of the CMV-associated chains. A missense variant in DCLRE1C was later tied to TCR beta V- and J-gene trimming. As was reported, the HLA-A and HLA-B alleles of most subjects were accurately predicted from TCR beta sequences.

The PCR used 60 Vbeta and 13 Jbeta primers. Sequenced by immunoSEQ multiplex PCR; TCRdb stores in-frame clones only, minus some. The sample records over 120,000 clones, roughly 79% being singletons. Sample: PBMCs. This receptor was taken from a young man in good health and CMV-seropositive.

The CDR3 DNA reads TGTGCCAGCAGCTTAGCGTGGTCGGTCGCGAACACCGGGGAGCTGTTTTTT. Translating it yields CASSLAWSVANTGELFF. V is TRBV7-9 and J is TRBJ2-2; unclear D gene. This CDR3 spans 17 amino acids. Trimming took 0 bases from V and 0 from J, leaving 11 bases between them. The germline V gene has CDR1 SEHNR and CDR2 FQNEAQ (reference sequence).